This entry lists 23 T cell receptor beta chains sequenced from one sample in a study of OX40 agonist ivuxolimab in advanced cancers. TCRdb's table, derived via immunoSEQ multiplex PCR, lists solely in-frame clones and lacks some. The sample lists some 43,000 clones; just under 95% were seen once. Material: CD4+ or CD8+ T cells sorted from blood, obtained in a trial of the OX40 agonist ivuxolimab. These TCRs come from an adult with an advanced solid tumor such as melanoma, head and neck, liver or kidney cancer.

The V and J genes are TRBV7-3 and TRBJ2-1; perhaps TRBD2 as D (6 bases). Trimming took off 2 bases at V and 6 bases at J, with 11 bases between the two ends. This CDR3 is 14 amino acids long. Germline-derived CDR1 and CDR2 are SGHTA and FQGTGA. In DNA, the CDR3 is TGTGCCAGCAGCTTATTGGGACTGGGCAATGAGCAGTTCTTC. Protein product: CASSLLGLGNEQFF.

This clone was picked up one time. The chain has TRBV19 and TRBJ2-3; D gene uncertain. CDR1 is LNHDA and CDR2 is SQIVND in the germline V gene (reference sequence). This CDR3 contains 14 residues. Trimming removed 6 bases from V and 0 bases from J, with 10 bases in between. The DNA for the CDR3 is TGTGCCAGTAGGGGTTCCCAAAGCACAGATACGCAGTATTTT. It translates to CASRGSQSTDTQYF.

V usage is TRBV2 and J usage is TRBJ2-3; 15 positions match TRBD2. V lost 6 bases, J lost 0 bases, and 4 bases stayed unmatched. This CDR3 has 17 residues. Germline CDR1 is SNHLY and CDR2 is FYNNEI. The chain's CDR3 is CASRGLAGGLSTDTQYF. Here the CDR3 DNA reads TGTGCCAGCAGGGGACTAGCGGGAGGTCTAAGCACAGATACGCAGTATTTT. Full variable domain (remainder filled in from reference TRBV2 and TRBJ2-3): EPEVTQTPSHQVTQMGQEVILRCVPISNHLYFYWYRQILGQKVEFLVSFYNNEISEKSEIFDDQFSVERPDGSNFTLKIRSTKLEDSAMYFCASRGLAGGLSTDTQYFGPGTRLTVL.

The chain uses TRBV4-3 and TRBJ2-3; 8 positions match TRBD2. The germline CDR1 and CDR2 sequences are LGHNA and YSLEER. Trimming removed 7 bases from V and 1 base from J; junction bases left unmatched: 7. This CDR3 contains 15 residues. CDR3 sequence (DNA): TGCGCCAGCATGGCTGGGCGGGGGGGCACAGATACGCAGTATTTT. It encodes CASMAGRGGTDTQYF.

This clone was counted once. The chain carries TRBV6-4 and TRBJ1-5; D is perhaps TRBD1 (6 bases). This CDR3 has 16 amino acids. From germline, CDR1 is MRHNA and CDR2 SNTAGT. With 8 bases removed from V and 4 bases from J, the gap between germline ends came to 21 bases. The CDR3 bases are TGTGCCAGCGGATTACAGGGAACGGGGATGAATCAGCCCCAGCATTTT. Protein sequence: CASGLQGTGMNQPQHF.

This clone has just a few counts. The CDR3 here is CASRGGGWEQFF. DNA for the CDR3: TGTGCCAGCAGAGGCGGGGGGTGGGAGCAGTTCTTC. The chain combines TRBV27 with TRBJ2-1; TRBD2 aligns across 8 bases. V was pared by 6 bases and J by 10 bases, with 5 bases of the junction left unmatched. Germline-derived CDR1 and CDR2 are MNHEY and SMNVEV (reference sequence). The CDR3 spans 12 residues.

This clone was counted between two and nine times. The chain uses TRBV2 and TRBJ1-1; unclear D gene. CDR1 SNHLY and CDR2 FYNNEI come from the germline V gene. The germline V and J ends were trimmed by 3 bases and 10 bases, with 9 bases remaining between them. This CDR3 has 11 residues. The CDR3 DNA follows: TGTGCCAGCAGTGAGAAGGTGGGAGCTTTCTTT. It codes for CASSEKVGAFF.

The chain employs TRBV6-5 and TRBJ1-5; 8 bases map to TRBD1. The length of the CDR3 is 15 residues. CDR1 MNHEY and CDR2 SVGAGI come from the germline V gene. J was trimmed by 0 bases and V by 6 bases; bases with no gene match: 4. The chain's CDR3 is CASRRTGFSNQPQHF. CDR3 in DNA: TGTGCCAGCAGACGGACAGGGTTTAGCAATCAGCCCCAGCATTTT.

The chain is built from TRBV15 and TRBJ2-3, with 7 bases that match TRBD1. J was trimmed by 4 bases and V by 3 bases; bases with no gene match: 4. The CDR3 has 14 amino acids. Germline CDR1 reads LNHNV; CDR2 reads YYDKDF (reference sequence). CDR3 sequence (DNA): TGTGCCACCAGCAGTCTCGACAGGGCAGATACGCAGTATTTT. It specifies CATSSLDRADTQYF.

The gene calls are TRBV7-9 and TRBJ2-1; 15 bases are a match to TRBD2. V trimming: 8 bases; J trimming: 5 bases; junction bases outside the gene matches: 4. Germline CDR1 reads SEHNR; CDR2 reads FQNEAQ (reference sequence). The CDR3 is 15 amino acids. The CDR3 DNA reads TGTGCCAGCTGGGGACTAGCGGGAGGCCACAATGAGCAGTTCTTC. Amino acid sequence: CASWGLAGGHNEQFF.

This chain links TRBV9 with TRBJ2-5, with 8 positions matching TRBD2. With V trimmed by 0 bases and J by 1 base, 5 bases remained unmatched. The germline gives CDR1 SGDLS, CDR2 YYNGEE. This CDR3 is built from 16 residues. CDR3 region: CASSVAGSGSQETQYF. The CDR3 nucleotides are TGTGCCAGCAGCGTAGCGGGAAGCGGGAGCCAAGAGACCCAGTACTTC.

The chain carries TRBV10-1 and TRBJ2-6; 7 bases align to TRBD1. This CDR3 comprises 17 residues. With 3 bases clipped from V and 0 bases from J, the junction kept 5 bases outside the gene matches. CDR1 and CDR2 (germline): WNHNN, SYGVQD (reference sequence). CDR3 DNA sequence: TGCGCCAGCAGTGACAGGGACAGACGCTCTGGGGCCAACGTCCTGACTTTC. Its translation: CASSDRDRRSGANVLTF.

CDR3 sequence (DNA): TGTGCCAGCAGTTTTAGTATTCGTTCCTACGAGCAGTACTTC. Protein product: CASSFSIRSYEQYF. This chain connects TRBV6-5 to TRBJ2-7; D is ambiguous. Germline loops: CDR1 MNHEY, CDR2 SVGAGI. CDR3 length: 14 amino acids. Trimming left V 4 bases short and J 1 base short, with 11 bases between.

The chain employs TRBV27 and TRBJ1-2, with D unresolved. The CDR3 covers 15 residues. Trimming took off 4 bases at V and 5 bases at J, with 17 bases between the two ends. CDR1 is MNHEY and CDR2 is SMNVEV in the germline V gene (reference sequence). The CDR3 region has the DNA TGTGCCAGCAGTTGGGCACCCGATGCCGGTTATGGCTACACCTTC. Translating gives CASSWAPDAGYGYTF.

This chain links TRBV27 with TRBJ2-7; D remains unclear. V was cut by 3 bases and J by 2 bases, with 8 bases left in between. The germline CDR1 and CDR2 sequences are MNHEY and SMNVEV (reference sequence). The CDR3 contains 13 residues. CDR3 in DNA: TGTGCCAGCAGTTTGTCCACTCCCTACGAGCAGTACTTC. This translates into CASSLSTPYEQYF.

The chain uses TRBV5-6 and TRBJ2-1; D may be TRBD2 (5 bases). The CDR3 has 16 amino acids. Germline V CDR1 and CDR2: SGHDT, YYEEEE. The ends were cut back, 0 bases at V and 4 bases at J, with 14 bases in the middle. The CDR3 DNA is TGTGCCAGCAGCTTGGAGGTACTAGGTTTTTACAATGAGCAGTTCTTC. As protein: CASSLEVLGFYNEQFF.

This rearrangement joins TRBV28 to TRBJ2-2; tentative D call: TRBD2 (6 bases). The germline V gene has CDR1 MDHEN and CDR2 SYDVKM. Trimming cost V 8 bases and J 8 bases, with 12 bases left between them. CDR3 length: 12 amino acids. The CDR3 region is CASWTTGGELFF. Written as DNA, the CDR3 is TGTGCCAGCTGGACTACGGGAGGGGAGCTGTTTTTT.

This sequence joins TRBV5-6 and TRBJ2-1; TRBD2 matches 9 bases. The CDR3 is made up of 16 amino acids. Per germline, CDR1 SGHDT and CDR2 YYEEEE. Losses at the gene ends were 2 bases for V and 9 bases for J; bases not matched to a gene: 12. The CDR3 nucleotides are TGTGCCAGCAGCTTAGCAGCGGGAGGCCCTAGGGGTGAGCAGTTCTTC. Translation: CASSLAAGGPRGEQFF.

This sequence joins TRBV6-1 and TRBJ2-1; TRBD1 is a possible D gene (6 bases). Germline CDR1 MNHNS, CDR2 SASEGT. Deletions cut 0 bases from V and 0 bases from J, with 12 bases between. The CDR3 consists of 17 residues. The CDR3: CASSEAPGQSSYNEQFF. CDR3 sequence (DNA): TGTGCCAGCAGTGAAGCCCCGGGACAAAGCTCCTACAATGAGCAGTTCTTC.

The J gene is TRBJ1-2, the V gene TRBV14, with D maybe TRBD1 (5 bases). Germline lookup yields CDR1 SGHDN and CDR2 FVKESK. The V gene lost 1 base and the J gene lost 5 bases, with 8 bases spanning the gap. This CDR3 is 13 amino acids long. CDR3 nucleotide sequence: TGTGCCAGCAGCCAAGGGGGGGTGTATGGCTACACCTTC. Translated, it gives CASSQGGVYGYTF.

In DNA, the CDR3 is TGTGCCAGCAGCTCCACGAACACTGAAGCTTTCTTT. Its translation is CASSSTNTEAFF. The J gene is TRBJ1-1, the V gene TRBV7-9; unclear D gene. The CDR3 runs 12 residues. Germline assignment: CDR1 SEHNR and CDR2 FQNEAQ (reference sequence). V was trimmed by 4 bases and J by 1 base, leaving 4 bases between them.

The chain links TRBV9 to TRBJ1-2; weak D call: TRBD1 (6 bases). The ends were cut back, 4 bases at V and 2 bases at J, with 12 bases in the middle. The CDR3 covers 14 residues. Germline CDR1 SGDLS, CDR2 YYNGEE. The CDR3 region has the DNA TGTGCCAGCAGCCCTCGGACAGCAAACTATGGCTACACCTTC. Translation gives CASSPRTANYGYTF.

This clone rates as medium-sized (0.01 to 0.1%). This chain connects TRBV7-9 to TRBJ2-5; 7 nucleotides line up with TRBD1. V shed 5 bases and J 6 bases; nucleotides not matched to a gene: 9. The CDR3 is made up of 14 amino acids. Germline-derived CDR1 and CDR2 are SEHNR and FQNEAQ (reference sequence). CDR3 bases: TGTGCCAGCAGCCCCACACTACAGGGGCAGACCCAGTACTTC. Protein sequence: CASSPTLQGQTQYF.